This passage covers 20 T cell receptor beta chains from one sample sequenced in a study of cytomegalovirus exposure and HLA in healthy donors. 60 Vbeta and 13 Jbeta primers were used in PCR. Produced via immunoSEQ multiplex PCR; TCRdb's table is partial and in-frame only. Seen here are approximately 110,000 clones, 15% observed once, and the top ten hold about 1.9%. The sequenced sample consisted of PBMCs. The receptors were sampled from a woman under 30 in good health and CMV-seronegative.

This clone was detected only a few times. The chain has TRBV4-3 and TRBJ2-2; 8 positions agree with TRBD2. V was pared by 0 bases and J by 6 bases, with 3 bases of the junction left unmatched. Germline V gene sequence: CDR1 LGHNA, CDR2 YSLEER. The CDR3 spans 15 residues. CDR3 region: CASSQDLGGAGELFF. In DNA, the CDR3 is TGCGCCAGCAGCCAAGATCTCGGGGGGGCCGGGGAGCTGTTTTTT.

This clone has only a few counts. The V call is TRBV27, the J call TRBJ2-7, with TRBD2 matching 7 bases. The length of the CDR3 is 15 residues. The V and J ends lost 5 bases and 0 bases, in that order; junction bases with no gene match: 7. Germline-derived CDR1 and CDR2 are MNHEY and SMNVEV (reference sequence). DNA for the CDR3: TGTGCCAGCAGTCATTGGTCTAGCGGCTCCTACGAGCAGTACTTC. Translation: CASSHWSSGSYEQYF.

This clone has a handful of counts. V and J are TRBV5-4 and TRBJ2-5; D gene unclear. Trimming took 6 bases from V and 0 from J, leaving 12 bases between them. The CDR3 extends over 14 amino acids. In germline, CDR1 is SGHNT, CDR2 YYREEE (reference sequence). The CDR3 sequence: CASTSNPYQETQYF. CDR3 coding DNA: TGTGCCAGCACCTCTAACCCGTACCAAGAGACCCAGTACTTC. Full variable domain (missing parts from reference TRBV5-4 and TRBJ2-5): ETGVTQSPTHLIKTRGQQVTLRCSSQSGHNTVSWYQQALGQGPQFIFQYYREEENGRGNFPPRFSGLQFPNYSSELNVNALELDDSALYLCASTSNPYQETQYFGPGTRLLVL.

The rearrangement links TRBV27 to TRBJ2-5, with 16 nucleotides matching TRBD2. CDR1 is MNHEY, CDR2 SMNVEV, per germline (reference sequence). The V gene end was trimmed by 6 bases and the J gene end by 2 bases; junction bases not matched to a gene: 0. This CDR3 is built from 15 residues. The CDR3 here is CASRGLAGGQETQYF. CDR3 DNA: TGTGCCAGCAGGGGACTAGCGGGAGGGCAAGAGACCCAGTACTTC.

This clone came up a few times. The chain is built from TRBV9 and TRBJ2-2, with 11 positions matching TRBD1. Germline loops: CDR1 SGDLS, CDR2 YYNGEE. After removal of 0 bases from V and 1 base from J, the junction contained 5 bases not matched to a gene. The CDR3 contains 18 residues. This CDR3 reads CASSVERTGGRNTGELFF. The CDR3, as DNA: TGTGCCAGCAGCGTAGAGAGGACAGGGGGCCGGAACACCGGGGAGCTGTTTTTT.

This clone came up a few times. The chain has TRBV29-1 and TRBJ2-4; possible D gene TRBD1, 7 bases. V shed 7 bases and J shed 7 bases, with 14 bases lying between them. CDR1 SQVTM and CDR2 ANQGSEA come from the germline V gene. The CDR3 spans 12 residues. CDR3 residues: CSGLTGRNIQYF. The CDR3 DNA reads TGCAGCGGCCTGACAGGGAGGAACATTCAGTACTTC. Using reference TRBV29-1 and TRBJ2-4 for the parts outside the CDR3, the full variable domain is SAVISQKPSRDICQRGTSLTIQCQVDSQVTMMFWYRQQPGQSLTLIATANQGSEATYESGFVIDKFPISRPNLTFSTLTVSNMSPEDSSIYLCSGLTGRNIQYFGAGTRLSVL.

In its sample, this clone was seen a few times. This CDR3 is CASSRGQGSTEAFF. CDR3 in DNA: TGTGCCAGTAGTAGGGGACAGGGCTCCACTGAAGCTTTCTTT. The chain recombines TRBV19 with TRBJ1-1, with 9 bases identical to TRBD1. The CDR3 covers 14 residues. Per the germline V gene, CDR1 is LNHDA and CDR2 is SQIVND (reference sequence). J was trimmed by 4 bases and V by 4 bases; bases with no gene match: 4. Looking up the rest from reference TRBV19 and TRBJ1-1 gives the full variable domain: DGGITQSPKYLFRKEGQNVTLSCEQNLNHDAMYWYRQDPGQGLRLIYYSQIVNDFQKGDIAEGYSVSREKKESFPLTVTSAQKNPTAFYLCASSRGQGSTEAFFGQGTRLTVV.

This clone came up a few times. The V and J genes are TRBV29-1 and TRBJ2-5, with TRBD2 matching 7 bases. The CDR3 extends over 13 amino acids. The ends lost 8 bases at V and 5 bases at J; junction bases unmatched: 11. CDR1 is SQVTM and CDR2 is ANQGSEA in the germline V gene. The chain's CDR3 is CSSGLRARETQYF. The CDR3 nucleotides read TGCAGCTCGGGACTACGGGCGAGGGAGACCCAGTACTTC.

V usage is TRBV7-3 and J usage is TRBJ1-2; 9 positions agree with TRBD1. The germline CDR1 and CDR2 sequences are SGHTA and FQGTGA. V shed 5 bases and J 7 bases; nucleotides not matched to a gene: 11. There are 15 residues in the CDR3. CDR3 amino acids: CASSPHEGQGAGYTF. The CDR3, as DNA: TGTGCCAGCAGCCCGCATGAGGGACAGGGAGCTGGCTACACCTTC.

This clone was observed a handful of times. V gene TRBV5-1 combines with J gene TRBJ2-7; TRBD1 aligns across 7 bases. After removal of 2 bases from V and 2 bases from J, the junction contained 4 bases not matched to a gene. Germline V gives CDR1 SGHRS, CDR2 YFSETQ. There are 14 residues in the CDR3. The CDR3 DNA sequence: TGCGCCAGCAGCTTAGGGGGCCAAACCTACGAGCAGTACTTC. Translation gives CASSLGGQTYEQYF.

The chain employs TRBV19 and TRBJ2-2, with TRBD1 as a possible D gene (5 bases). Between the trimmed V and J ends, which lost 5 bases and 0 bases, there was a span of 16 bases. Germline V gene lookup returns CDR1 LNHDA and CDR2 SQIVND (reference sequence). This CDR3 is built from 17 residues. The CDR3 DNA sequence: TGTGCCAGTAGTCGTCAGGGTCAAGGGGCGAACACCGGGGAGCTGTTTTTT. Translation: CASSRQGQGANTGELFF. Full variable domain (rest looked up from reference TRBV19 and TRBJ2-2): DGGITQSPKYLFRKEGQNVTLSCEQNLNHDAMYWYRQDPGQGLRLIYYSQIVNDFQKGDIAEGYSVSREKKESFPLTVTSAQKNPTAFYLCASSRQGQGANTGELFFGEGSRLTVL.

There are a few counts of this clone. The rearrangement uses TRBV7-6 and TRBJ2-1, with 8 bases identical to TRBD2. Germline CDR1 and CDR2: SGHVS and FNYEAQ. This CDR3 has 16 residues. V lost 5 bases to trimming and J lost 4 bases; unmatched junction nucleotides: 10. The CDR3 here is CASSLRLANVYNEQFF. The CDR3 nucleotides are TGTGCCAGCAGCCTCCGACTAGCGAACGTTTACAATGAGCAGTTCTTC.

The V gene is TRBV4-1, the J gene TRBJ2-5, with D possibly being TRBD1 (6 bases). V lost 10 bases to trimming and J lost 5 bases, with 17 bases between them. The germline gives CDR1 MGHRA, CDR2 YSYEKL. The CDR3 spans 13 residues. The CDR3 sequence is CATSRGPGETQYF. The CDR3 DNA reads as TGCGCCACCTCCAGGGGCCCAGGTGAGACCCAGTACTTC.

The chain uses TRBV28 and TRBJ1-2; 7 bases fit TRBD1. The CDR3 contains 13 residues. V lost 8 bases and J lost 2; bases outside the gene matches: 5. The germline V gene has CDR1 MDHEN and CDR2 SYDVKM. CDR3 amino acids: CASRTGLNYGYTF. The CDR3 DNA follows: TGTGCCAGCCGGACAGGCCTCAACTATGGCTACACCTTC.

This clone was observed a handful of times. The chain combines TRBV27 with TRBJ2-2; TRBD1 might be the D (5 bases). Germline CDR1 is MNHEY and CDR2 is SMNVEV (reference sequence). V lost 6 bases, J lost 7 bases, and 18 bases lay in between. This CDR3 spans 15 amino acids. For the CDR3, the DNA is TGTGCCAGCAGCCTAATTACTCAGGGTATCGGGGAGCTGTTTTTT. Translation: CASSLITQGIGELFF.

The chain joins TRBV6-5 to TRBJ2-3, with a weak D call TRBD2 (7 bases). The CDR3 is 14 residues long. Between the trimmed V and J ends, which lost 5 bases and 4 bases, there was a span of 13 bases. Germline CDR1 MNHEY, CDR2 SVGAGI. Written as DNA, the CDR3 is TGTGCCAGCAGTGATAGGGGGAGGGCAGATACGCAGTATTTT. Translation gives CASSDRGRADTQYF.

The chain uses TRBV30 and TRBJ2-5, with 10 bases aligning to TRBD1. The V gene end was trimmed by 4 bases and the J gene end by 7 bases; junction bases not matched to a gene: 15. The CDR3 is 16 residues long. Germline V CDR1 and CDR2: GTSNPN, SVGIG (reference sequence). In DNA form, the CDR3 reads TGTGCCTGGACCGACGATTGGGACAGGGGAAGGGCGACCCAGTACTTC. Its translation: CAWTDDWDRGRATQYF.

V usage is TRBV6-5 and J usage is TRBJ2-7; 8 bases align to TRBD1. V dropped 0 bases and J dropped 7; count of bases not matched to a gene: 8. Germline assignment: CDR1 MNHEY and CDR2 SVGAGI. This CDR3 contains 15 residues. CDR3 sequence: CASSYSGQGRLEQYF. As DNA, the CDR3 is TGTGCCAGCAGTTACTCCGGACAGGGACGCCTAGAGCAGTACTTC.

The chain recombines TRBV6-1 with TRBJ1-2, with 7 bases matching TRBD1. V trimming: 3 bases; J trimming: 3 bases; junction bases outside the gene matches: 4. Germline V gene data show CDR1 as MNHNS and CDR2 as SASEGT. The CDR3 covers 14 residues. The CDR3 region has the DNA TGTGCCAGCAGTGACCTACAGGGGTACTATGGCTACACCTTC. Translating it yields CASSDLQGYYGYTF.

This clone has more than one count but fewer than ten. This sequence joins TRBV5-1 and TRBJ1-5, with D tentatively TRBD1 (5 bases). Germline assignment: CDR1 SGHRS and CDR2 YFSETQ. The CDR3 length is 13 residues. Trimming pared 2 bases from V and 11 bases from J, leaving 14 bases between. The DNA for the CDR3 is TGCGCCAGCAGCTTTGACTGGCGGGGGACCCAGCATTTT. It encodes CASSFDWRGTQHF. Full variable domain (rest looked up from reference TRBV5-1 and TRBJ1-5): KAGVTQTPRYLIKTRGQQVTLSCSPISGHRSVSWYQQTPGQGLQFLFEYFSETQRNKGNFPGRFSGRQFSNSRSEMNVSTLELGDSALYLCASSFDWRGTQHFGDGTRLSIL.